The clone carrying this TCR beta chain came up many times. The antigen is undetermined. These data belong to a study of identical twins. Study-wide results and caveats: Within twin pairs, the out-of-frame alpha sequences they shared showed excess low generation probability. The same donors were not followed; conclusions instead depended on cross-sectional statistical analysis. With abundant cord blood beta clonotypes, insertions were fewer; memory repertoires showed no such pattern.

After template switching added a universal primer site, the resulting cDNA carried unique molecular identifiers. Via MiXCR, TCRdb re-called the 5' RACE reads, giving one row per CDR3 protein. The data contain roughly 1.6 million distinct CDR3 sequences, under 35% of them singletons. CDR3 length: 11 amino acids. The V end lost 6 bases, the J end lost 3 bases, and 6 bases lay between the germline ends. Germline CDR1 and CDR2: SGHTA and FQGNSA. Sample: cord blood. This clonotype was obtained from a newborn girl in good health. The rearrangement uses TRBV7-2 and TRBJ2-7; D unclear. This CDR3 is CASSLYYEQYF. The CDR3 DNA follows: TGTGCCAGCAGTTTATACTACGAGCAGTACTTC.